The subject of this entry is one TCR beta chain. Its antigen is as yet unknown. This specimen belongs to a study of cytomegalovirus exposure and HLA in healthy donors. Study-level points and caveats: Later examination showed HLA-associated TCR beta chains had greater clonal expansion than equally common others.

The CDR3 has 14 residues. The V segment lost 3 bases and the J segment 7 bases; nucleotides outside the gene matches: 6. Germline values: CDR1 KGHSH, CDR2 LQKENI. In the PCR, 60 Vbeta and 13 Jbeta primers were used. TCRdb keeps only in-frame clones here, not all; method: immunoSEQ multiplex PCR. Of about 150,000 clones listed, just under 75% were seen once; the top ten hold 1.6%. This sequence joins TRBV18 and TRBJ1-2; 9 nucleotides match TRBD1. This sequence originates from a woman under 30 in good health and CMV-seronegative. What was sequenced was PBMCs. The CDR3 here is CASSPPGQGGGYTF. DNA for the CDR3: TGTGCCAGCTCACCCCCGGGACAGGGTGGTGGCTACACCTTC.